These 30 T cell receptor beta chains were all obtained from the same sample, sequenced in a study of OX40 agonist ivuxolimab in advanced cancers. Library method: the immunoSEQ multiplex PCR assay. Imported from immuneACCESS, the table was reduced by TCRdb to in-frame sequences with V and J called. These copies leave out some clones; in studies compared against another copy, an unresolved V gene accounts for under half, and the cause of the remainder is not known. This sample lists more than 60,000 clones; around 83% were detected once. The ten largest clones add up to less than 3.5% of the sample. Sequencing used CD4+ or CD8+ T cells sorted from blood, obtained in a trial of the OX40 agonist ivuxolimab. These receptors all come from an adult with an advanced solid tumor such as melanoma, head and neck, liver or kidney cancer.

This rearrangement joins TRBV11-3 to TRBJ2-3; possibly TRBD2 for D (5 bases). The CDR3 extends over 15 amino acids. V shed 2 bases and J shed 5 bases, with 14 bases lying between them. Germline CDR1 and CDR2: SGHNT and YENEEA. Here the CDR3 reads CASSLRGPEGDTQYF. The CDR3 region has the DNA TGTGCCAGCAGCTTACGAGGGCCCGAGGGAGATACGCAGTATTTT.

The J gene is TRBJ2-7, the V gene TRBV6-1, with 9 bases matching TRBD1. The germline CDR1 and CDR2 sequences are MNHNS and SASEGT. This CDR3 has 14 residues. V trimming: 8 bases; J trimming: 6 bases; junction bases outside the gene matches: 11. The CDR3 nucleotides are TGTGCCAGCGCGGGACAGGGTCTCGTCGCCGAGCAGTACTTC. It specifies CASAGQGLVAEQYF.

The chain is built from TRBV28 and TRBJ2-7; D is uncertain. Germline CDR1 and CDR2: MDHEN and SYDVKM. The germline V and J ends were trimmed by 4 bases and 0 bases, with 13 bases remaining between them. The CDR3 consists of 15 residues. The chain's CDR3 is CASSSMTLGSYEQYF. DNA of the CDR3: TGTGCCAGCAGTTCTATGACCCTTGGCTCCTACGAGCAGTACTTC.

The rearrangement uses TRBV19 and TRBJ1-2; a weak D match, TRBD1 (5 bases). CDR1 is LNHDA, CDR2 SQIVND, per germline (reference sequence). The CDR3 is made up of 13 amino acids. The V gene lost 7 bases and the J gene lost 1 base, with 10 bases spanning the gap. The CDR3, as DNA: TGTGCCAGTACGGACACGTTTAACTATGGCTACACCTTC. It codes for CASTDTFNYGYTF.

V and J are TRBV11-2 and TRBJ1-1; D perhaps matches TRBD1 (5 bases). The V gene lost 6 bases and the J gene lost 5 bases, with 13 bases spanning the gap. The CDR3 covers 13 residues. The germline V gene has CDR1 SGHAT and CDR2 FQNNGV. DNA for the CDR3: TGTGCCAGCAGACTTAGAGGGGAGACTGAAGCTTTCTTT. Its translation is CASRLRGETEAFF.

The chain uses TRBV5-1 and TRBJ2-7; the match to TRBD2 covers 9 bases. Per germline, CDR1 SGHRS and CDR2 YFSETQ. This CDR3 is 15 amino acids long. V dropped 3 bases and J dropped 2; count of bases not matched to a gene: 6. For the CDR3, the DNA is TGCGCCAGCAGCTCTCTAGCGGGGCTCACCTACGAGCAGTACTTC. Translated, it gives CASSSLAGLTYEQYF.

The rearrangement joins TRBV18 to TRBJ2-3; 8 nucleotides agree with TRBD2. The CDR3 length is 15 residues. Trimming cost V 6 bases and J 0 bases; bases outside gene matches: 5. Germline CDR1 and CDR2: KGHSH and LQKENI. DNA for the CDR3: TGTGCCAGCTCTATCCAGCGGGGGAGCACAGATACGCAGTATTTT. This codes for CASSIQRGSTDTQYF.

The gene calls are TRBV4-1 and TRBJ2-1; 11 bases align to TRBD1. CDR1 is MGHRA, CDR2 YSYEKL, per germline. The trim removed 5 bases at V and 7 bases at J, leaving 7 bases unmatched. CDR3 size: 15 residues. CDR3 sequence reads: CASSVDRGRSNEQFF. The CDR3, as DNA: TGCGCCAGCAGCGTGGACAGGGGGCGTTCAAATGAGCAGTTCTTC.

The CDR3 coding sequence is TGCAGCGTTGTCAGGCTGAACACTGAAGCTTTCTTT. Protein: CSVVRLNTEAFF. The gene calls are TRBV29-1 and TRBJ1-1; D not certain. Germline CDR1 reads SQVTM; CDR2 reads ANQGSEA. The CDR3 sequence is 12 residues long. Trimming shortened V by 4 bases and J by 0 bases, and 6 bases separated the two germline ends.

The chain is built from TRBV28 and TRBJ2-5; TRBD2 aligns across 9 bases. The germline CDR1 and CDR2 sequences are MDHEN and SYDVKM. V lost 6 bases, J lost 7 bases, and 6 bases stayed unmatched. The CDR3 is made up of 13 amino acids. The CDR3 protein is CASSPSGERTQYF. The DNA for the CDR3 is TGTGCCAGCAGCCCTAGCGGGGAACGGACCCAGTACTTC.

The rearrangement uses TRBV5-1 and TRBJ2-1; 10 nucleotides align to TRBD2. Germline CDR1 and CDR2: SGHRS and YFSETQ. Losses at the gene ends were 0 bases for V and 6 bases for J; bases not matched to a gene: 6. The CDR3 consists of 16 residues. In DNA form, the CDR3 reads TGCGCCAGCAGCTTGGCGGGGTTAGCGGGGGGCAATGAGCAGTTCTTC. Translation gives CASSLAGLAGGNEQFF.

V usage is TRBV5-1 and J usage is TRBJ2-5; 10 bases line up with TRBD2. V shed 2 bases and J 2 bases; nucleotides not matched to a gene: 3. The germline CDR1 and CDR2 sequences are SGHRS and YFSETQ. The CDR3 has 15 residues. CDR3 coding DNA: TGCGCCAGCAGCTTCCCACTAGCGGGGCAAGAGACCCAGTACTTC. Its protein product is CASSFPLAGQETQYF.

This rearrangement joins TRBV30 to TRBJ2-6, with a possible D match to TRBD1 (5 bases). This CDR3 spans 17 amino acids. Between the trimmed V and J ends, which lost 5 bases and 0 bases, there was a span of 17 bases. Germline V gene sequence: CDR1 GTSNPN, CDR2 SVGIG (reference sequence). As DNA, the CDR3 is TGTGCCTGGTACCGTGGCAGGGTGGCCTCTGGGGCCAACGTCCTGACTTTC. It codes for CAWYRGRVASGANVLTF.

The chain employs TRBV27 and TRBJ1-2, with a weak D call TRBD1 (6 bases). The V gene's germline CDR1 is MNHEY and CDR2 SMNVEV (reference sequence). Trimming removed 6 bases from V and 4 bases from J, with 21 bases in between. The CDR3 totals 16 residues. Written as DNA, the CDR3 is TGTGCCAGCAGGAGTCAAACAGGGCTGTGGGGCTATGGCTACACCTTC. It is translated as CASRSQTGLWGYGYTF.

The V call is TRBV6-1, the J call TRBJ2-5, with D possibly being TRBD2 (5 bases). Germline loops: CDR1 MNHNS, CDR2 SASEGT. This CDR3 has 12 residues. V was trimmed by 7 bases and J by 4 bases, leaving 10 bases between them. Written as DNA, the CDR3 is TGTGCCAGCAAGACGGCGGGAGAGACCCAGTACTTC. It encodes CASKTAGETQYF.

This chain links TRBV30 with TRBJ2-1; D may match TRBD1 or TRBD2 (6 bases each). This CDR3 region has 13 residues. V lost 1 base and J lost 7, with 11 bases in between. CDR1 GTSNPN and CDR2 SVGIG come from the germline V gene (reference sequence). CDR3 sequence: CAWSGQGRNEQFF. The CDR3 DNA reads as TGTGCCTGGAGTGGTCAGGGGAGGAATGAGCAGTTCTTC.

The chain couples TRBV28 to TRBJ1-4; 8 bases match TRBD1. Unmatched junction bases numbered 6, after V lost 2 bases and J lost 4 bases. The CDR3 is 16 residues long. Germline assignment: CDR1 MDHEN and CDR2 SYDVKM. CDR3 residues: CASSLRGGTGNEKLFF. In DNA, the CDR3 is TGTGCCAGCAGTTTAAGGGGGGGGACAGGTAATGAAAAACTGTTTTTT.

This rearrangement joins TRBV10-2 to TRBJ2-7; 9 positions match TRBD1. J was trimmed by 5 bases and V by 3 bases; bases with no gene match: 8. Germline values: CDR1 WSHSY, CDR2 SAAADI. CDR3 length equals 15 residues. CDR3 in amino acids: CASSDPGQGTHEQYF. CDR3 nucleotide sequence: TGCGCCAGCAGTGATCCGGGACAGGGTACCCACGAGCAGTACTTC.

The gene calls are TRBV5-1 and TRBJ1-1; D ambiguous. CDR1 is SGHRS, CDR2 YFSETQ, per germline. Trimming cost V 4 bases and J 4 bases, with 8 bases left between them. This CDR3 region has 12 residues. DNA for the CDR3: TGCGCCAGCAGCGACCGTGGCACTGAAGCTTTCTTT. This translates into CASSDRGTEAFF.

A few counts support this clone. The V call is TRBV30, the J call TRBJ2-7; weak D call: TRBD1 (6 bases). Trimming left V 0 bases short and J 5 bases short, with 17 bases between. The V gene's germline CDR1 is GTSNPN and CDR2 SVGIG (reference sequence). This CDR3 is built from 15 residues. The CDR3 sequence is CAWSVGSGEIDEQYF. As DNA, the CDR3 is TGTGCCTGGAGTGTGGGATCAGGGGAAATAGACGAGCAGTACTTC.

This clone was detected only a few times. The gene calls are TRBV29-1 and TRBJ2-3; D call uncertain. Germline CDR1 and CDR2: SQVTM and ANQGSEA. The CDR3 totals 14 residues. V was trimmed by 4 bases and J by 1 base, leaving 12 bases between them. CDR3 in amino acids: CSVGAVLRTDTQYF. DNA of the CDR3: TGCAGCGTTGGGGCTGTACTACGCACAGATACGCAGTATTTT.

This chain joins TRBV5-1 and TRBJ2-2, with D uncertain. CDR1 and CDR2 from the germline V gene are SGHRS and YFSETQ. The CDR3 covers 16 residues. V gave up 3 bases and J gave up 4 bases, with 16 bases separating them. CDR3 amino acids: CASSSGQVRTTGELFF. DNA of the CDR3: TGCGCCAGCAGCTCGGGCCAGGTACGGACCACCGGGGAGCTGTTTTTT.

This clone has more than one count but fewer than ten. The rearrangement links TRBV27 to TRBJ1-4; D is ambiguous. Trimming shortened V by 4 bases and J by 2 bases, and 8 bases separated the two germline ends. Germline CDR1 is MNHEY and CDR2 is SMNVEV (reference sequence). The length of the CDR3 is 14 residues. The CDR3 DNA sequence: TGTGCCAGCAGTTCTCCCGGGACTAATGAAAAACTGTTTTTT. Its translation: CASSSPGTNEKLFF.

This chain joins TRBV19 and TRBJ1-4; weak D call: TRBD1 (5 bases). V gave up 4 bases and J gave up 8 bases, with 14 bases separating them. The CDR3 runs 14 residues. Per germline, CDR1 LNHDA and CDR2 SQIVND (reference sequence). The CDR3 loop reads CASSTRQGREKLFF. The CDR3 coding sequence is TGTGCCAGTAGTACGAGGCAGGGACGAGAAAAACTGTTTTTT. The entire variable domain, with the rest obtained from reference TRBV19 and TRBJ1-4, is as follows: DGGITQSPKYLFRKEGQNVTLSCEQNLNHDAMYWYRQDPGQGLRLIYYSQIVNDFQKGDIAEGYSVSREKKESFPLTVTSAQKNPTAFYLCASSTRQGREKLFFGSGTQLSVL.

The V gene is TRBV7-7, the J gene TRBJ2-2; D is possibly TRBD2 (6 bases). This CDR3 has 12 amino acids. Germline CDR1 reads SSHAT; CDR2 reads FNYEAQ (reference sequence). CDR3 protein: CASRDLSGELFF. The CDR3 DNA is TGTGCTAGCCGGGACTTAAGCGGGGAGCTGTTTTTT.

The chain has TRBV11-3 and TRBJ2-3; no reliable D call. Looked up from germline, CDR1 is SGHNT and CDR2 is YENEEA. CDR3 length: 12 residues. The V gene lost 8 bases and the J gene lost 3 bases, with 9 bases spanning the gap. CDR3: CASAVGTDTQYF. The CDR3 region has the DNA TGTGCCAGCGCCGTGGGAACAGATACGCAGTATTTT.

The rearrangement links TRBV28 to TRBJ1-4; TRBD1 agrees at 8 bases. Trimming at V came to 3 bases and at J to 8 bases, leaving 14 bases not matched to a gene. The length of the CDR3 is 17 residues. CDR1 and CDR2 (germline): MDHEN, SYDVKM. The CDR3 reads CASSFIDGAGGAEKLFF. The CDR3 bases are TGTGCCAGCAGTTTTATCGACGGGGCAGGGGGCGCCGAAAAACTGTTTTTT. Based on the CDR3 plus reference TRBV28 and TRBJ1-4, the full variable domain is DVKVTQSSRYLVKRTGEKVFLECVQDMDHENMFWYRQDPGLGLRLIYFSYDVKMKEKGDIPEGYSVSREKKERFSLILESASTNQTSMYLCASSFIDGAGGAEKLFFGSGTQLSVL.

This rearrangement joins TRBV10-3 to TRBJ2-1; 12 positions agree with TRBD2. Germline V gene sequence: CDR1 ENHRY, CDR2 SYGVKD. V shed 6 bases, J shed 8 bases, and the junction held 8 bases outside the gene matches. This CDR3 spans 15 amino acids. The CDR3 region has the DNA TGTGCCATCAGATTAACTAGCGGGGGGTCGGATGAGCAGTTCTTC. Translation: CAIRLTSGGSDEQFF.

The rearrangement links TRBV5-4 to TRBJ2-5, with TRBD2 matching 12 bases. After removal of 3 bases from V and 7 bases from J, the junction contained 13 bases not matched to a gene. The CDR3 loop spans 17 amino acids. CDR1 SGHNT and CDR2 YYREEE come from the germline V gene (reference sequence). CDR3 DNA: TGTGCCAGCAGCTCCCGACTAGCGGGGGACCTAGGAGGGACCCAGTACTTC. Amino acid sequence: CASSSRLAGDLGGTQYF.

The gene calls are TRBV4-2 and TRBJ2-3; perhaps D is TRBD1 or TRBD2 (5 bases each). Germline loops: CDR1 LGHNA, CDR2 YNFKEQ. Trimming left V 1 base short and J 2 bases short, with 10 bases between. The CDR3 runs 15 residues. CDR3 residues: CASSQARGFTDTQYF. CDR3 sequence (DNA): TGTGCCAGCAGCCAAGCGAGGGGTTTCACAGATACGCAGTATTTT.